These T cell receptor beta chains were read from a single sample in a study of CXCR3-negative and CXCR3-positive naive CD8 T cells. Reanalyzing the 5' RACE reads, TCRdb keeps one entry per CDR3 protein, without DNA. The table lists approximately 88,000 distinct CDR3 sequences. Sequencing was performed on naive CXCR3+ CD8+ T cells from blood. These TCRs come from a human donor in good health. Some clones in this sample may be carry-over from other donors' samples. The CDR3 runs from the conserved cysteine through the conserved F or W.

v_call: TRBV7-3
j_call: TRBJ2-1
cdr3_aa: CASSRGTGGYNEQFF

v_call: TRBV12-3/TRBV12-4
j_call: TRBJ2-2
cdr3_aa: CASGGRVAATGELFF

v_call: TRBV29-1
j_call: TRBJ2-7
cdr3_aa: CSARTRLYEQYF

v_call: TRBV29-1
j_call: TRBJ1-1
cdr3_aa: CSVVGRNTEAFF

v_call: TRBV4-3
j_call: TRBJ2-5
cdr3_aa: CASSQFLSEGQETQYF

v_call: TRBV11-2
j_call: TRBJ2-1
cdr3_aa: CASSSPGGSRGRLNEQFF

v_call: TRBV6-5
j_call: TRBJ2-5
cdr3_aa: CASSFTDSRETQYF

v_call: TRBV4-1
j_call: TRBJ2-5
cdr3_aa: CASSQDHDRDQETQYF

v_call: TRBV24-1
j_call: TRBJ2-7
cdr3_aa: CATSDHTGEQYF

v_call: TRBV5-4
j_call: TRBJ2-7
cdr3_aa: CASSLHVSYEQYF

v_call: TRBV9
j_call: TRBJ2-7
cdr3_aa: CASSPLVTYEQYF

v_call: TRBV10-3
j_call: TRBJ2-3
cdr3_aa: CAISASAGGPTDTQYF

v_call: TRBV6-1
j_call: TRBJ2-3
cdr3_aa: CASSAPGLAGADTQYF

v_call: TRBV20-1
j_call: TRBJ2-2
cdr3_aa: CSARDPRATGELFF

v_call: TRBV6-5
j_call: TRBJ2-7
cdr3_aa: CASSLGAGVEQYF

v_call: TRBV29-1
j_call: TRBJ2-1
cdr3_aa: CSVDQGQGEQFF

v_call: TRBV7-7
j_call: TRBJ2-2
cdr3_aa: CASSSVAGELANTGELFF

v_call: TRBV6-5
j_call: TRBJ2-5
cdr3_aa: CASSSDATSYETQYF

v_call: TRBV14
j_call: TRBJ2-3
cdr3_aa: CASSQVTGNIATDTQYF

v_call: TRBV20-1
j_call: TRBJ1-2
cdr3_aa: CSARGQGLAGYTF

v_call: TRBV24-1
j_call: TRBJ2-3
cdr3_aa: CATSEAGSADTQYF

v_call: TRBV7-9
j_call: TRBJ2-5
cdr3_aa: CASSLPWTGLETQYF

v_call: TRBV14
j_call: TRBJ2-1
cdr3_aa: CASRRQGGGGNEQFF

v_call: TRBV4-1
j_call: TRBJ1-2
cdr3_aa: CASSHVKPDSLSGYTF

v_call: TRBV20-1
j_call: TRBJ2-1
cdr3_aa: CSARAMITYNEQFF

v_call: TRBV28
j_call: TRBJ2-7
cdr3_aa: CASSLPQGKFSYEQYF

v_call: TRBV12-3/TRBV12-4
j_call: TRBJ2-2
cdr3_aa: CASGRRDFFTGELFF

v_call: TRBV29-1
j_call: TRBJ2-2
cdr3_aa: CSHLASNTGELFF

v_call: TRBV5-1
j_call: TRBJ2-3
cdr3_aa: CASSLGAGGTDTQYF

v_call: TRBV28
j_call: TRBJ1-5
cdr3_aa: CASSLVTAWAVPNSNQPQHF

v_call: TRBV9
j_call: TRBJ1-1
cdr3_aa: CASSAAGGTNTEAFF

v_call: TRBV5-1
j_call: TRBJ2-3
cdr3_aa: CASSPNRYDSTDTQYF

v_call: TRBV6-5
j_call: TRBJ1-2
cdr3_aa: CASSYGQGVDGYTF

v_call: TRBV15
j_call: TRBJ2-5
cdr3_aa: CATSRERGAQETQYF

v_call: TRBV24-1
j_call: TRBJ2-1
cdr3_aa: CATSLGDHNEQFF

v_call: TRBV6-5
j_call: TRBJ2-1
cdr3_aa: CASSYSAGVYNEQFF

v_call: TRBV7-8
j_call: TRBJ2-3
cdr3_aa: CASSYSGGPDTQYF

v_call: TRBV29-1
j_call: TRBJ2-2
cdr3_aa: CSVAGVGHTGELFF

v_call: TRBV20-1
j_call: TRBJ2-2
cdr3_aa: CSATALRAATGELFF

v_call: TRBV5-1
j_call: TRBJ2-7
cdr3_aa: CASSLEGGNYEQYF

v_call: TRBV11-3
j_call: TRBJ2-1
cdr3_aa: CASSPESGIVGTYNEQFF

v_call: TRBV5-1
j_call: TRBJ2-1
cdr3_aa: CASSSGTGIHNEQFF

v_call: TRBV6-1
j_call: TRBJ2-3
cdr3_aa: CASSPWTVADTQYF

v_call: TRBV15
j_call: TRBJ2-5
cdr3_aa: CATSRSAGQETQYF

v_call: TRBV6-5
j_call: TRBJ2-7
cdr3_aa: CASSGDSIYEQYF

v_call: TRBV6-5
j_call: TRBJ2-1
cdr3_aa: CASSSSGPYNEQFF

v_call: TRBV4-1
j_call: TRBJ1-1
cdr3_aa: CASSQAGTEAFF

v_call: TRBV6-5
j_call: TRBJ2-3
cdr3_aa: CASSYRGYASSGTTDTQYF

v_call: TRBV29-1
j_call: TRBJ2-3
cdr3_aa: CSVVGVLGDTQYF

v_call: TRBV27
j_call: TRBJ2-1
cdr3_aa: CASSFNYRNEQFF

v_call: TRBV7-2
j_call: TRBJ2-3
cdr3_aa: CASSHSGRGAWGTQYF

v_call: TRBV6-2/TRBV6-3
j_call: TRBJ2-7
cdr3_aa: CASSSGRGDEQYF

v_call: TRBV4-3
j_call: TRBJ2-3
cdr3_aa: CASSQEPGALLGADTQYF